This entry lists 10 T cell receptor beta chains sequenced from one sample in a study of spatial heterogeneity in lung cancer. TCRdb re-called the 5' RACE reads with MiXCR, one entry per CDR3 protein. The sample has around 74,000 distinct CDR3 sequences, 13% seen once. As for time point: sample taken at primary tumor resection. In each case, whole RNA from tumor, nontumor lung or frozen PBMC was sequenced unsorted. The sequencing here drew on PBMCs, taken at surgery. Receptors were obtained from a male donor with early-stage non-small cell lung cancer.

CDR3 sequence: CASSLALGTQGEAFF. As DNA, the CDR3 is TGTGCCAGCAGCTTAGCGCTGGGGACCCAGGGCGAAGCTTTCTTT. The rearrangement links TRBV7-9 to TRBJ1-1; perhaps TRBD1 as D (5 bases). This CDR3 region has 15 residues. Trimming removed 0 bases from V and 8 bases from J, with 16 bases in between. Germline-derived CDR1 and CDR2 are SEHNR and FQNEAQ (reference sequence).

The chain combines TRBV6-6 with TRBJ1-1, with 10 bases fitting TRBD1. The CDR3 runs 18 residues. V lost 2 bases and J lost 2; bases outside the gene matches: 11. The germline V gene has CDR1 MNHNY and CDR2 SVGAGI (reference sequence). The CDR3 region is CASSYPAGQGKLNTEAFF. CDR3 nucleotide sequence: TGTGCCAGCAGTTACCCAGCGGGACAGGGGAAGCTTAACACTGAAGCTTTCTTT.

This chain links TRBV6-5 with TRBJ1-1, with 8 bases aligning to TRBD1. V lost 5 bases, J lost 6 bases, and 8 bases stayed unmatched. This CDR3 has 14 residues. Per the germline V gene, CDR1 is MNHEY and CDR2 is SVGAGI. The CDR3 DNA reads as TGTGCCAGCAGTCCCAGGGGGCGGATTTCTGAAGCTTTCTTT. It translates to CASSPRGRISEAFF.

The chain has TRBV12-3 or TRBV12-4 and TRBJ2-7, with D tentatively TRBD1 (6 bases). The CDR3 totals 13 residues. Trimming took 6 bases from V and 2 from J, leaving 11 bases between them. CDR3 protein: CASRPTGAYEQYF. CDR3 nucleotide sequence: TGTGCCAGCAGGCCGACAGGTGCCTACGAGCAGTACTTC.

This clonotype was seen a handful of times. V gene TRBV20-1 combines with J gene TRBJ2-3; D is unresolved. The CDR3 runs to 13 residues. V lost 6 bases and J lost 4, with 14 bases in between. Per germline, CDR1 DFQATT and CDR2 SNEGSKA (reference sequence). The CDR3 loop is CSAGPVPADTQYF. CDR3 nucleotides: TGCAGTGCCGGCCCAGTCCCCGCAGATACGCAGTATTTT.

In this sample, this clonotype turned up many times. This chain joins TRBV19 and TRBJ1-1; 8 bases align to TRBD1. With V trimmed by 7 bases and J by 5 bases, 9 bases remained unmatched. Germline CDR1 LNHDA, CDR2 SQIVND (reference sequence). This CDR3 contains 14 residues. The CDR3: CASISDRVRTEAFF. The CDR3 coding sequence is TGTGCCAGTATCTCGGACAGGGTACGGACTGAAGCTTTCTTT. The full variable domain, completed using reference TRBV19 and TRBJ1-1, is DGGITQSPKYLFRKEGQNVTLSCEQNLNHDAMYWYRQDPGQGLRLIYYSQIVNDFQKGDIAEGYSVSREKKESFPLTVTSAQKNPTAFYLCASISDRVRTEAFFGQGTRLTVV.

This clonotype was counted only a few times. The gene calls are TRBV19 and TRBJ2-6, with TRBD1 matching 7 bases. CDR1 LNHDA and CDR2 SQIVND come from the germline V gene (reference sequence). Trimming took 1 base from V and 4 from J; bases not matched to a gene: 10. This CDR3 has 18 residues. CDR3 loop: CASSIGDRHLSGANVLTF. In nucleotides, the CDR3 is TGTGCCAGTAGTATAGGGGACAGACACCTCTCGGGGGCCAACGTCCTGACTTTC.

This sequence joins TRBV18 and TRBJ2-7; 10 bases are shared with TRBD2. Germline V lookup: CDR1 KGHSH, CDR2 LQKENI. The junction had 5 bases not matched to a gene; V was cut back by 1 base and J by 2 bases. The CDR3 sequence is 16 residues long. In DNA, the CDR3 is TGTGCCAGCTCACCACTAGCGGGAGGTACCCCCTACGAGCAGTACTTC. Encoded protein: CASSPLAGGTPYEQYF.

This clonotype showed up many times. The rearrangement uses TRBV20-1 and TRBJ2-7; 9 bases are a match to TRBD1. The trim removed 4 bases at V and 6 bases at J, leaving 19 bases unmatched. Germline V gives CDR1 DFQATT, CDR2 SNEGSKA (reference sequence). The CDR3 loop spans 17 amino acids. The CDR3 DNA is TGCAGTGCTACCAGCCACACCGGGACAGGGCGTGTTCGCGAGCAGTACTTC. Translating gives CSATSHTGTGRVREQYF.

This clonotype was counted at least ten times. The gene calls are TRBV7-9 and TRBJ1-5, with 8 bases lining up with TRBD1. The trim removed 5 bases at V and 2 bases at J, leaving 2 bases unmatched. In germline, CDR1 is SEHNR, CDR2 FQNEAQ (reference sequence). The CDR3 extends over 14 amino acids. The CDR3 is CASSQGAGNQPQHF. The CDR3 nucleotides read TGTGCCAGCAGCCAGGGGGCGGGCAATCAGCCCCAGCATTTT.